This TCR beta chain was documented in a study of blood T cell repertoires in COVID-19. The protocol was immunoSEQ multiplex PCR, while the TCRdb copy is restricted to in-frame clones and leaves out a portion. The sample records 350,000 or so clones, roughly 90% being singletons. The ends were cut back, 5 bases at V and 8 bases at J, with 11 bases in the middle. The CDR3 consists of 12 residues. Germline loops: CDR1 SGHTA, CDR2 FQGTGA. Cohort allocation depended upon clinical history that participants reported. This receptor was identified in a woman in her 30s who had been exposed to COVID-19. The V gene is TRBV7-3, the J gene TRBJ2-3, with D perhaps matching TRBD2 (5 bases). The sample was PBMCs or T cells enriched from blood (not recorded which). The CDR3 DNA reads as TGTGCCAGCAGCCAATTTGAGGGTACGCAGTATTTT. Its protein is CASSQFEGTQYF.